Shown below are 30 T cell receptor beta chains from a single sample sequenced in a study of control samples from healthy donors and cancer patients. Assay: immunoSEQ multiplex PCR; the TCRdb copy retains only in-frame clones and omits some. The sample records some 140,000 clones, 80% to 95% being singletons. Sequencing was performed on blood. These receptor sequences come from a man aged 30 to 45 in good health.

This clone was counted once. This chain joins TRBV4-1 and TRBJ2-7; TRBD1 agrees at 9 bases. Germline V gene sequence: CDR1 MGHRA, CDR2 YSYEKL. With V trimmed by 4 bases and J by 0 bases, 4 bases remained unmatched. This CDR3 is built from 15 residues. The CDR3 sequence is CASSRRQGVSYEQYF. The CDR3 region has the DNA TGCGCCAGCAGCCGACGACAGGGGGTCTCCTACGAGCAGTACTTC.

This clone was detected only once. This sequence joins TRBV11-3 and TRBJ2-7, with D hard to call. V lost 1 base and J lost 4, with 14 bases in between. The CDR3 has 15 amino acids. Germline V lookup: CDR1 SGHNT, CDR2 YENEEA. The CDR3 DNA sequence: TGTGCCAGCAGCTTAGTCCTCAGCGACATGTACGAGCAGTACTTC. It codes for CASSLVLSDMYEQYF.

This clone has a single count. The gene calls are TRBV9 and TRBJ2-2; D is ambiguous. The CDR3 runs 16 residues. Germline values: CDR1 SGDLS, CDR2 YYNGEE. The ends were cut back, 2 bases at V and 4 bases at J, with 15 bases in the middle. The CDR3 DNA reads TGTGCCAGCAGCGTGGACCTTTTGGGTGGCACCGGGGAGCTGTTTTTT. It specifies CASSVDLLGGTGELFF.

The chain carries TRBV6-6 and TRBJ2-6; D remains ambiguous. V dropped 5 bases and J dropped 4 bases, with 9 bases sitting between them. Germline V gene lookup returns CDR1 MNHNY and CDR2 SVGAGI (reference sequence). This CDR3 is 14 amino acids long. The CDR3 bases are TGTGCCAGCAGTCGATCTGGCGGGGCCAACGTCCTGACTTTC. This translates into CASSRSGGANVLTF.

The chain carries TRBV6-2 or TRBV6-3 and TRBJ1-2; perhaps TRBD1 as D (5 bases). Per the germline V gene, CDR1 is MNHEY and CDR2 is SVGEGT. Trimming cost V 5 bases and J 6 bases, with 22 bases left between them. The CDR3 runs 16 residues. The CDR3 protein is CASSTYPTALTNGYTF. The CDR3 region has the DNA TGTGCCAGCAGTACATACCCGACAGCATTAACAAATGGCTACACCTTC.

The rearrangement uses TRBV28 and TRBJ1-1, with a weak D call TRBD1 (6 bases). V was pared by 6 bases and J by 1 base, with 12 bases between. CDR1 and CDR2 (germline): MDHEN, SYDVKM. CDR3 length: 14 residues. As DNA, the CDR3 is TGTGCCAGCAGCCACGGACAGCAGAACACTGAAGCTTTCTTT. The encoded protein is CASSHGQQNTEAFF.

V gene TRBV6-2 or TRBV6-3 combines with J gene TRBJ1-6, with 7 bases identical to TRBD1. The CDR3 loop spans 14 amino acids. Germline CDR1 and CDR2: MNHEY and SVGEGT. V lost 6 bases, J lost 7 bases, and 6 bases stayed unmatched. CDR3 in DNA: TGTGCCAGCAGCTCCGGGACAGAGAATTCACCCCTCCACTTT. The encoded protein is CASSSGTENSPLHF.

The J gene is TRBJ2-3, the V gene TRBV9; 11 bases are a match to TRBD2. V lost 1 base to trimming and J lost 5 bases; unmatched junction nucleotides: 6. In germline, CDR1 is SGDLS, CDR2 YYNGEE. CDR3 length: 16 residues. The CDR3 loop is CASSVTTSGSLDTQYF. The CDR3 coding sequence is TGTGCCAGCAGCGTAACAACTAGCGGGAGTTTAGATACGCAGTATTTT.

The V and J genes are TRBV4-3 and TRBJ2-7; the D is unclear. CDR1 and CDR2 (germline): LGHNA, YSLEER. The CDR3 covers 15 residues. Trimming took off 0 bases at V and 4 bases at J, with 13 bases between the two ends. CDR3 nucleotide sequence: TGCGCCAGCAGCCAAGATCTGGAAAAACTTTACGAGCAGTACTTC. This codes for CASSQDLEKLYEQYF.

This clone was seen only once. The V and J genes are TRBV7-8 and TRBJ2-5, with TRBD2 matching over 14 bases. This CDR3 contains 17 residues. With V trimmed by 6 bases and J by 5 bases, 11 bases remained unmatched. In germline, CDR1 is SGHVS, CDR2 FQNEAQ. The CDR3 protein is CASRGLAGARSGETQYF. The CDR3, as DNA: TGTGCCAGCAGGGGACTAGCGGGAGCTCGGAGCGGCGAGACCCAGTACTTC.

This clone was seen a few times. The CDR3 spells CAWSRTAYEQYF. CDR3 coding DNA: TGTGCCTGGAGTAGGACAGCCTACGAGCAGTACTTC. This chain connects TRBV30 to TRBJ2-7; TRBD1 is a possible D gene (6 bases). Germline V CDR1 and CDR2: GTSNPN, SVGIG (reference sequence). Trimming removed 2 bases from V and 2 bases from J, with 7 bases in between. The CDR3 is 12 residues long.

The rearrangement uses TRBV28 and TRBJ2-3; 14 bases line up with TRBD2. Germline V gives CDR1 MDHEN, CDR2 SYDVKM. The length of the CDR3 is 19 residues. With V trimmed by 5 bases and J by 1 base, 11 bases remained unmatched. The DNA for the CDR3 is TGTGCCAGCAGTCCGGGACTAGCGGGAGTTGGTCGGGGCACAGATACGCAGTATTTT. Translating gives CASSPGLAGVGRGTDTQYF.

The chain uses TRBV7-3 and TRBJ2-2; D not certain. The CDR3 contains 13 residues. V lost 6 bases and J 4 bases, leaving 9 bases between the germline ends. CDR1 is SGHTA, CDR2 FQGTGA, per germline. CDR3 nucleotides: TGTGCCAGCAGTTCGGACCCCACCGGGGAGCTGTTTTTT. This encodes CASSSDPTGELFF.

The chain links TRBV24-1 to TRBJ2-2; TRBD2 agrees at 7 bases. Germline CDR1 and CDR2: KGHDR and SFDVKD. This CDR3 region has 15 residues. V gave up 9 bases and J gave up 5 bases; unmatched junction bases: 11. In DNA, the CDR3 is TGTGCCACCCCCCCAAGGGAGGGGCGAACCGGGGAGCTGTTTTTT. Protein: CATPPREGRTGELFF.

The chain links TRBV6-6 to TRBJ2-5; D assignment may be TRBD1 or TRBD2 (5 bases each). The CDR3 loop spans 13 amino acids. CDR1 and CDR2 from the germline V gene are MNHNY and SVGAGI (reference sequence). V was pared by 6 bases and J by 2 bases, with 10 bases between. Here the CDR3 DNA reads TGTGCCAGCAGGGGGACGGGGCAAGAGACCCAGTACTTC. It translates to CASRGTGQETQYF.

V is TRBV7-2 and J is TRBJ2-7; D is unresolved. CDR1 and CDR2 (germline): SGHTA, FQGNSA. The CDR3 sequence is 11 residues long. V shed 1 base and J shed 9 bases, with 7 bases lying between them. DNA for the CDR3: TGTGCCAGCAGCTTAGATGGTGGGCAGTACTTC. It specifies CASSLDGGQYF.

V gene TRBV28 combines with J gene TRBJ2-1, with D perhaps matching TRBD1 or TRBD2 (5 bases each). The V end lost 5 bases, the J end lost 2 bases, and 13 bases lay between the germline ends. Germline V gives CDR1 MDHEN, CDR2 SYDVKM. This CDR3 is 15 amino acids long. The CDR3 is CASSGGAGAYNEQFF. Here the CDR3 DNA reads TGTGCCAGCAGTGGGGGTGCAGGAGCCTACAATGAGCAGTTCTTC.

The V and J genes are TRBV30 and TRBJ1-6; D gene unclear. The CDR3 has 16 amino acids. Trimming took 1 base from V and 7 from J, leaving 17 bases between them. Germline-derived CDR1 and CDR2 are GTSNPN and SVGIG (reference sequence). CDR3 coding DNA: TGTGCCTGGAGTGATTGGATGGTTTTTGGGAATTCACCCCTCCACTTT. This gives the protein CAWSDWMVFGNSPLHF.

This clone occurred once. The J gene is TRBJ1-5, the V gene TRBV30; D perhaps matches TRBD1 (5 bases). CDR1 is GTSNPN and CDR2 is SVGIG in the germline V gene (reference sequence). V lost 3 bases and J 1 base, leaving 7 bases between the germline ends. The CDR3 contains 13 residues. CDR3 amino acids: CAWSEGSNQPQHF. DNA for the CDR3: TGTGCCTGGAGCGAGGGGAGCAATCAGCCCCAGCATTTT.

The chain carries TRBV27 and TRBJ1-2; D remains unclear. This CDR3 spans 16 amino acids. CDR1 and CDR2 from the germline V gene are MNHEY and SMNVEV (reference sequence). Trimming shortened V by 3 bases and J by 8 bases, and 22 bases separated the two germline ends. The CDR3 region has the DNA TGTGCCAGCAGTTTGGGCAGCCCTCCCGCCCTCCGCGGCTACACCTTC. Protein product: CASSLGSPPALRGYTF.

V is TRBV7-9 and J is TRBJ2-2; the match to TRBD2 covers 9 bases. V lost 1 base to trimming and J lost 3 bases; unmatched junction nucleotides: 3. Germline values: CDR1 SEHNR, CDR2 FQNEAQ (reference sequence). The CDR3 is 16 amino acids. CDR3 bases: TGTGCCAGCAGCTTAGGACTAGCGGTTTACACCGGGGAGCTGTTTTTT. Amino acids: CASSLGLAVYTGELFF.

This clone appeared a single time. The CDR3 reads CASSVGESYNSPLHF. For the CDR3, the DNA is TGTGCCAGCAGTGTTGGGGAGAGTTATAATTCACCCCTCCACTTT. This chain uses TRBV2 with TRBJ1-6; no clear D. The CDR3 consists of 15 residues. The V end lost 4 bases, the J end lost 4 bases, and 11 bases lay between the germline ends. Germline V lookup: CDR1 SNHLY, CDR2 FYNNEI.

The chain uses TRBV19 and TRBJ1-1, with D possibly TRBD1 on 5 matching bases. Germline V gene sequence: CDR1 LNHDA, CDR2 SQIVND (reference sequence). The V gene lost 3 bases and the J gene lost 1 base, with 6 bases spanning the gap. CDR3 size: 13 residues. In nucleotides, the CDR3 is TGTGCCAGTAGTATCGGGGGGAACACTGAAGCTTTCTTT. Translated: CASSIGGNTEAFF.

In nucleotides, the CDR3 is TGTGCCAGCAGCGGCGGGACAGGGCACCACGAGCAGTACTTC. This sequence encodes CASSGGTGHHEQYF. The rearrangement links TRBV7-2 to TRBJ2-7, with 9 bases identical to TRBD1. Looked up from germline, CDR1 is SGHTA and CDR2 is FQGNSA. CDR3 length: 14 amino acids. Germline trimming cut 5 bases from V and 5 bases from J; bases unmatched to any gene: 7.

The chain employs TRBV9 and TRBJ1-2; D is ambiguous. Germline values: CDR1 SGDLS, CDR2 YYNGEE. With 3 bases removed from V and 8 bases from J, the gap between germline ends came to 14 bases. The CDR3 has 13 residues. The CDR3 DNA reads TGTGCCAGCAGCGCCCCCACTGGACGGGGCTACACCTTC. Amino acids: CASSAPTGRGYTF.

This clone appeared a single time. The V and J genes are TRBV11-2 and TRBJ1-2; no reliable D call. The CDR3 totals 12 residues. CDR1 is SGHAT, CDR2 FQNNGV, per germline. Trimming cost V 6 bases and J 8 bases, with 13 bases left between them. This CDR3 is CASRNLGKGYTF. In nucleotides, the CDR3 is TGTGCCAGCAGGAACTTAGGGAAGGGCTACACCTTC.

The J gene is TRBJ2-3, the V gene TRBV18, with 9 bases identical to TRBD1. The CDR3 totals 16 residues. J lost 2 bases, V lost 3 bases, and 6 bases had no gene match. The germline gives CDR1 KGHSH, CDR2 LQKENI. The CDR3 nucleotides are TGTGCCAGCTCACCGTTAGGACAGGGGATCACAGATACGCAGTATTTT. Its protein is CASSPLGQGITDTQYF.

A single count supports this clone. The rearrangement joins TRBV15 to TRBJ1-5; D ambiguous. CDR1 and CDR2 from the germline V gene are LNHNV and YYDKDF (reference sequence). V lost 1 base to trimming and J lost 4 bases, with 8 bases between them. This CDR3 has 14 amino acids. The CDR3 DNA is TGTGCCACCAGCAGAGTCTCTACAAATCAGCCCCAGCATTTT. Translating it yields CATSRVSTNQPQHF. The variable domain in full, completed from reference TRBV15 and TRBJ1-5, reads DAMVIQNPRYQVTQFGKPVTLSCSQTLNHNVMYWYQQKSSQAPKLLFHYYDKDFNNEADTPDNFQSRRPNTSFCFLDIRSPGLGDTAMYLCATSRVSTNQPQHFGDGTRLSIL.

The V call is TRBV19, the J call TRBJ1-1; 9 bases are shared with TRBD1. J gave up 1 base and V 4 bases, and 1 base lay outside the gene matches. The length of the CDR3 is 14 residues. The germline gives CDR1 LNHDA, CDR2 SQIVND (reference sequence). CDR3 loop: CASSTGQGNTEAFF. As DNA, the CDR3 is TGTGCCAGTAGTACGGGACAGGGGAACACTGAAGCTTTCTTT.

The gene calls are TRBV2 and TRBJ2-1, with D perhaps matching TRBD1 or TRBD2 (5 bases each). The CDR3 has 14 amino acids. V was clipped by 6 bases and J by 2 bases, with 11 bases between them. CDR1 SNHLY and CDR2 FYNNEI come from the germline V gene. In DNA form, the CDR3 reads TGTGCCAGCAGCGGGGACGACGCCTACAATGAGCAGTTCTTC. Protein product: CASSGDDAYNEQFF.